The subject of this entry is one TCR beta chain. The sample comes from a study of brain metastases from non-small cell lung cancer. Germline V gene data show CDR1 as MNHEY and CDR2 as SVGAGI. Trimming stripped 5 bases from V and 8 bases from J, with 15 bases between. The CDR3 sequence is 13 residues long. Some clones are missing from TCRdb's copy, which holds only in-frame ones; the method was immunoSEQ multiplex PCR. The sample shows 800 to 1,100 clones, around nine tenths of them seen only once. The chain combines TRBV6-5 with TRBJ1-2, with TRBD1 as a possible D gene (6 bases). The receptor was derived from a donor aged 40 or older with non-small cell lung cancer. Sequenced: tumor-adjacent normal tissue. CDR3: CASSLLGQQGYTF. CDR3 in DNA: TGTGCCAGCAGTCTGCTAGGACAGCAGGGCTACACCTTC.